A single sample is the source of the 8 T cell receptor beta chains below, sequenced in a study of cytomegalovirus exposure and HLA in healthy donors. 60 Vbeta and 13 Jbeta primers were used in PCR. The assay was immunoSEQ multiplex PCR, and TCRdb's table has in-frame clones only and misses some. There are more than 140,000 clones in the sample; 75% to 80% occur only once, and under 0.8% lies in the top ten. The sequenced sample consisted of PBMCs. The source of these receptors is a male donor in good health and CMV-seronegative.

The chain recombines TRBV7-2 with TRBJ1-1; TRBD1 aligns across 8 bases. V shed 1 base and J 10 bases; nucleotides not matched to a gene: 5. Germline values: CDR1 SGHTA, CDR2 FQGNSA. The CDR3 contains 13 residues. This CDR3 is CASSLVDRVGAFF. The CDR3 region has the DNA TGTGCCAGCAGCTTAGTGGACAGGGTCGGAGCTTTCTTT.

The gene calls are TRBV9 and TRBJ1-2, with 10 nucleotides matching TRBD1. This CDR3 is 14 amino acids long. The ends lost 4 bases at V and 6 bases at J; junction bases unmatched: 6. The V gene's germline CDR1 is SGDLS and CDR2 YYNGEE. CDR3 residues: CASSLRGTGDGYTF. The CDR3 DNA follows: TGTGCCAGCAGCTTGAGGGGGACAGGGGATGGCTACACCTTC.

The table lists this clone with a few counts. The rearrangement links TRBV4-1 to TRBJ2-7; maybe TRBD1 (7 bases). V was pared by 0 bases and J by 5 bases, with 17 bases between. CDR1 and CDR2 (germline): MGHRA, YSYEKL. The CDR3 covers 16 residues. CDR3 residues: CASSQDTGDRVNEQYF. The CDR3 DNA reads as TGCGCCAGCAGCCAAGATACGGGAGACAGGGTAAACGAGCAGTACTTC.

V gene TRBV7-7 combines with J gene TRBJ2-5; a possible D gene is TRBD1 (6 bases). This CDR3 is 15 amino acids long. CDR1 SSHAT and CDR2 FNYEAQ come from the germline V gene (reference sequence). Trimming shortened V by 1 base and J by 0 bases, and 9 bases separated the two germline ends. The CDR3 loop is CASSLGRGYQETQYF. CDR3 sequence (DNA): TGTGCCAGCAGCTTAGGCAGGGGATACCAAGAGACCCAGTACTTC. Drawing the rest from reference TRBV7-7 and TRBJ2-5, the complete variable domain is GAGVSQSPRYKVTKRGQDVTLRCDPISSHATLYWYQQALGQGPEFLTYFNYEAQPDKSGLPSDRFSAERPEGSISTLTIQRTEQRDSAMYRCASSLGRGYQETQYFGPGTRLLVL.

V gene TRBV7-3 combines with J gene TRBJ2-1; D perhaps matches TRBD2 (6 bases). The V gene lost 0 bases and the J gene lost 4 bases, with 10 bases spanning the gap. The CDR3 is 15 amino acids. Germline V lookup: CDR1 SGHTA, CDR2 FQGTGA. Here the CDR3 DNA reads TGTGCCAGCAGCTTAACCGGGAGACCTTACAATGAGCAGTTCTTC. As protein: CASSLTGRPYNEQFF.

On this clone: At one end the junction does not follow the germline gene, possibly because of a read error. V usage is TRBV7-6 and J usage is TRBJ2-1, with a weak D call TRBD1 (5 bases). The CDR3 runs 13 residues. Germline lookup yields CDR1 SGHVS and CDR2 FNYEAQ. The CDR3 reads CASSLGPGNGQFF. In DNA, the CDR3 is TGTGCCAGCAGCTTGGGGCCGGGCAATGGGCAGTTCTTC.

This chain joins TRBV29-1 and TRBJ2-1; D is unresolved. V lost 0 bases and J lost 8, with 8 bases in between. Germline CDR1 and CDR2: SQVTM and ANQGSEA. The CDR3 spans 12 residues. CDR3: CSVEEERDEQFF. CDR3 coding DNA: TGCAGCGTTGAAGAGGAGCGCGATGAGCAGTTCTTC.

J is TRBJ1-4 and V is TRBV19; 7 bases are a match to TRBD1. The CDR3 sequence is 17 residues long. Germline CDR1 and CDR2: LNHDA and SQIVND (reference sequence). The junction had 12 bases not matched to a gene; V was cut back by 6 bases and J by 2 bases. CDR3 residues: CASSWRQGGWTNEKLFF. CDR3 DNA: TGTGCCAGTAGCTGGCGACAGGGTGGATGGACTAATGAAAAACTGTTTTTT. The full variable domain, its missing parts supplied by reference TRBV19 and TRBJ1-4, is DGGITQSPKYLFRKEGQNVTLSCEQNLNHDAMYWYRQDPGQGLRLIYYSQIVNDFQKGDIAEGYSVSREKKESFPLTVTSAQKNPTAFYLCASSWRQGGWTNEKLFFGSGTQLSVL.